This passage covers 20 T cell receptor beta chains from one sample sequenced in a study of T-cell reconstitution after alpha-beta-depleted transplantation in children. The TCRbeta library incorporated unique molecular identifiers. From the PCR reads, TCRdb called clonotypes with MiXCR, one entry per CDR3 protein. Here the sample spans about 370,000 distinct CDR3 sequences, roughly 20% being singletons. Material: PBMCs from the stem cell graft donor, obtained from the stem cell graft. These receptors were obtained from a human donor who donated a stem cell graft to a child with acute myeloid leukemia.

The chain employs TRBV4-1 and TRBJ1-2; D not resolved. The CDR3 is 13 amino acids. V lost 4 bases, J lost 7 bases, and 13 bases lay in between. Germline V CDR1 and CDR2: MGHRA, YSYEKL. CDR3 sequence reads: CASSRGENSGYTF. The CDR3 DNA reads as TGCGCCAGCAGCCGAGGAGAGAACAGTGGCTACACCTTC.

This rearrangement joins TRBV20-1 to TRBJ2-1; TRBD2 matches 7 bases. The germline V gene has CDR1 DFQATT and CDR2 SNEGSKA (reference sequence). There are 14 residues in the CDR3. Trimming at V came to 1 base and at J to 5 bases, leaving 5 bases not matched to a gene. The CDR3 reads CSARGTSENNEQFF. The CDR3, as DNA: TGCAGTGCTAGAGGAACTAGCGAGAACAATGAGCAGTTCTTC.

This chain connects TRBV5-1 to TRBJ2-7; maybe TRBD2 (5 bases). This CDR3 is 16 amino acids long. V dropped 4 bases and J dropped 2 bases, with 19 bases sitting between them. Germline lookup yields CDR1 SGHRS and CDR2 YFSETQ. The CDR3 DNA reads as TGCGCCAGCAGCGGCAATATGGCGGGCGGCCCCTACGAGCAGTACTTC. It yields the protein CASSGNMAGGPYEQYF.

V and J are TRBV6-2 or TRBV6-3 and TRBJ2-7, with TRBD2 identical over 9 bases. The germline V gene has CDR1 MNHEY and CDR2 SVGEGT. Trimming took 6 bases from V and 4 from J; bases not matched to a gene: 10. CDR3 length: 15 residues. The CDR3 DNA is TGTGCCAGCAGGCCCCCGCGGGAGGGCAGTTACGAGCAGTACTTC. It codes for CASRPPREGSYEQYF.

This clonotype was picked up a small number of times. This sequence joins TRBV6-5 and TRBJ1-5; tentatively, D is TRBD1 (6 bases). V lost 2 bases to trimming and J lost 4 bases, with 12 bases between them. Germline V lookup: CDR1 MNHEY, CDR2 SVGAGI. This CDR3 is built from 15 residues. The CDR3, as DNA: TGTGCCAGCAGTTACACAAGGGGGTGGAATCAGCCCCAGCATTTT. This codes for CASSYTRGWNQPQHF.

The sample holds many counts of this clonotype. V is TRBV4-1 and J is TRBJ2-1, with TRBD2 matching 13 bases. Trimming at V came to 4 bases and at J to 5 bases, leaving 5 bases not matched to a gene. Germline V CDR1 and CDR2: MGHRA, YSYEKL. The CDR3 covers 16 residues. For the CDR3, the DNA is TGCGCCAGCAGCCTACGGACTAGCGGGAGTAACAATGAGCAGTTCTTC. Translation: CASSLRTSGSNNEQFF.

Many counts were recorded for this clonotype. This chain uses TRBV2 with TRBJ2-5, with D possibly TRBD1 on 6 matching bases. Deletions cut 7 bases from V and 0 bases from J, with 9 bases between. CDR1 and CDR2 from the germline V gene are SNHLY and FYNNEI. This CDR3 spans 13 amino acids. CDR3 amino acids: CASIRDNQETQYF. For the CDR3, the DNA is TGTGCCAGCATCCGGGACAACCAAGAGACCCAGTACTTC.

This rearrangement joins TRBV28 to TRBJ2-5, with TRBD1 matching over 7 bases. Germline CDR1 MDHEN, CDR2 SYDVKM. The CDR3 has 17 amino acids. V lost 1 base to trimming and J lost 7 bases; unmatched junction nucleotides: 15. CDR3 residues: CASSLYPDRVGRATQYF. CDR3 bases: TGTGCCAGCAGTTTATATCCCGACAGGGTCGGTCGTGCGACCCAGTACTTC.

This clonotype turned up a few times. The chain carries TRBV20-1 and TRBJ1-5, with 7 bases identical to TRBD1. CDR3 length: 14 residues. Germline V gene sequence: CDR1 DFQATT, CDR2 SNEGSKA (reference sequence). V lost 4 bases, J lost 4 bases, and 7 bases stayed unmatched. CDR3 bases: TGCAGTGCTACGGCAGGGGGATATAATCAGCCCCAGCATTTT. Translation: CSATAGGYNQPQHF.

This rearrangement joins TRBV7-2 to TRBJ2-2; D is unresolved. The CDR3 extends over 12 amino acids. V was pared by 2 bases and J by 7 bases, with 5 bases between. The germline V gene has CDR1 SGHTA and CDR2 FQGNSA. The DNA for the CDR3 is TGTGCCAGCAGCTTATTAATCGGGGAGCTGTTTTTT. Protein product: CASSLLIGELFF.

This clonotype was recorded many times. This chain joins TRBV7-8 and TRBJ2-5, with TRBD2 as a possible D gene (5 bases). The V gene's germline CDR1 is SGHVS and CDR2 FQNEAQ. The V end was cut by 3 bases, the J end by 0 bases, with 5 bases between. This CDR3 spans 13 amino acids. As DNA, the CDR3 is TGTGCCAGCAGCTTGGGAGACCAAGAGACCCAGTACTTC. It is translated as CASSLGDQETQYF.

The V and J genes are TRBV4-3 and TRBJ2-1; 8 bases are a match to TRBD2. Germline values: CDR1 LGHNA, CDR2 YSLEER. The junction had 7 bases not matched to a gene; V was cut back by 1 base and J by 8 bases. The CDR3 sequence is 15 residues long. The CDR3 DNA sequence: TGCGCCAGCAGCCAAGTCGGAGCGGGAGTTGATGAGCAGTTCTTC. It yields the protein CASSQVGAGVDEQFF.

This clonotype was seen repeatedly, ten times or more. CDR3 in DNA: TGTGCCAGCAGCTTAGAGCCTAGCGGGAGTAGTGAGCAGTTCTTC. Its translation: CASSLEPSGSSEQFF. This chain uses TRBV7-2 with TRBJ2-1; 10 bases agree with TRBD2. V lost 1 base to trimming and J lost 9 bases; unmatched junction nucleotides: 6. Germline V lookup: CDR1 SGHTA, CDR2 FQGNSA. This CDR3 contains 15 residues.

This clonotype was counted only a few times. This chain joins TRBV29-1 and TRBJ2-7, with a tentative D call TRBD1 (5 bases). Germline V gene sequence: CDR1 SQVTM, CDR2 ANQGSEA. Trimming took off 6 bases at V and 2 bases at J, with 11 bases between the two ends. CDR3 size: 12 residues. The CDR3 spells CSVCDSPYEQYF. In nucleotides, the CDR3 is TGCAGCGTCTGCGACAGCCCCTACGAGCAGTACTTC.

The chain is built from TRBV4-1 and TRBJ2-2; TRBD1 agrees at 11 bases. Trimming at V came to 2 bases and at J to 4 bases, leaving 6 bases not matched to a gene. The V gene's germline CDR1 is MGHRA and CDR2 YSYEKL. This CDR3 contains 17 residues. This chain's CDR3 is CASSQPGTGGRTGELFF. The CDR3, as DNA: TGCGCCAGCAGCCAACCCGGGACAGGGGGTCGCACCGGGGAGCTGTTTTTT.

The sample holds many counts of this clonotype. The chain employs TRBV20-1 and TRBJ2-1, with D hard to call. Per the germline V gene, CDR1 is DFQATT and CDR2 is SNEGSKA (reference sequence). There are 12 residues in the CDR3. Trimming removed 3 bases at V and 8 bases at J, with 11 bases between. This CDR3 is CSASLSGDEQFF. For the CDR3, the DNA is TGCAGTGCTAGTCTTTCCGGCGATGAGCAGTTCTTC.

This sequence joins TRBV5-1 and TRBJ1-1; maybe TRBD1 (6 bases). Trimming stripped 5 bases from V and 0 bases from J, with 17 bases between. Germline V lookup: CDR1 SGHRS, CDR2 YFSETQ. The CDR3 is 16 amino acids. The DNA of the CDR3 is TGCGCCAGCAGGAAACCTTACGGGGACATGAACACTGAAGCTTTCTTT. Translated, it gives CASRKPYGDMNTEAFF. Filled out from reference TRBV5-1 and TRBJ1-1, the complete variable domain reads KAGVTQTPRYLIKTRGQQVTLSCSPISGHRSVSWYQQTPGQGLQFLFEYFSETQRNKGNFPGRFSGRQFSNSRSEMNVSTLELGDSALYLCASRKPYGDMNTEAFFGQGTRLTVV.

This clonotype was recorded a few times. A read error may be the cause here, since a much bigger clone is one base away. V usage is TRBV29-1 and J usage is TRBJ2-7; TRBD2 matches 7 bases. Germline trimming cut 1 base from V and 1 base from J; bases unmatched to any gene: 1. This CDR3 comprises 13 residues. Germline V gives CDR1 SQVTM, CDR2 ANQGSEA. CDR3 nucleotide sequence: TGCAGCGTTGAAGGGACTAGGTCCTACGAGCAGTACTTC. Protein product: CSVEGTRSYEQYF.

This chain uses TRBV10-3 with TRBJ2-7; D tentatively fits TRBD1 or TRBD2 (5 bases each). The V end lost 0 bases, the J end lost 2 bases, and 8 bases lay between the germline ends. This CDR3 contains 14 residues. Germline CDR1 ENHRY, CDR2 SYGVKD. CDR3 in amino acids: CAISESRGAYEQYF. CDR3 sequence (DNA): TGTGCCATCAGTGAGTCGAGGGGAGCCTACGAGCAGTACTTC.

This clonotype was counted many times. The chain couples TRBV4-2 to TRBJ2-1, with D perhaps matching TRBD2 (5 bases). CDR1 and CDR2 (germline): LGHNA, YNFKEQ. The V end lost 0 bases, the J end lost 3 bases, and 12 bases lay between the germline ends. The CDR3 runs to 16 residues. CDR3 residues: CASSQESAEFYNEQFF. The CDR3 nucleotides are TGTGCCAGCAGCCAAGAATCAGCGGAGTTCTACAATGAGCAGTTCTTC.